The present entry profiles one TCR beta chain with its context. Its antigen is as yet unknown. The method was immunoSEQ multiplex PCR; TCRdb's version includes in-frame clones alone and lacks a portion of them. Among fewer than 1.6 million clones listed, 98% to 99% were seen once. The data originate from a study of shared clonotypes between healthy human individuals. Study in general: Three plates were used per donor for CD4 naive, three for CD4 memory, two for CD8 naive and one for CD8 memory. The study, taken as a whole, reports: Rarefaction exposed incomplete sorted-subset sequencing despite large depth. Naive CD4 clonotypes were shared across a few donors at roughly 5.3%.

A split of CD4+ cells into CD45RA+ naive and CD45RA-negative memory subsets was performed. Per the germline V gene, CDR1 is LNHNV and CDR2 is YYDKDF (reference sequence). This CDR3 contains 14 residues. V was cut by 2 bases and J by 3 bases, with 11 bases left in between. Material: naive CD4+ T cells sorted from blood. As for subset: CD45RA+ positively selected. This chain links TRBV15 with TRBJ2-7; D call uncertain. This TCR derives from a man aged 30-40 years in good health. CDR3 sequence reads: CATSRPTAGYEQYF. The CDR3 DNA sequence: TGTGCCACCAGCAGACCGACCGCTGGCTACGAGCAGTACTTC.